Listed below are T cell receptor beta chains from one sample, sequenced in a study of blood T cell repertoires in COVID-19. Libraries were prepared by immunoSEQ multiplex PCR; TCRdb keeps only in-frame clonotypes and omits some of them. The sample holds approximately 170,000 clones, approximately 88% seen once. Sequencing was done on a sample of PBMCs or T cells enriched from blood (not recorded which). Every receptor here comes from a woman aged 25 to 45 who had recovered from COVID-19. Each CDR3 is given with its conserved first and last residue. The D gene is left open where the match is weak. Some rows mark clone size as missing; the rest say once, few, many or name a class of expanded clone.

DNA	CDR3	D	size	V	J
TGTGCCAGCAGCTTGGTCTGGCAGGGAGGGAAGGATGAAAAACTGTTTTTT	CASSLVWQGGKDEKLFF	.	.	TRBV5-6	TRBJ1-4
TGTGCTAGCAGCCGGGGAGCGGGGAACACCGGGGAGCTGTTTTTT	CASSRGAGNTGELFF	.	.	TRBV7-7	TRBJ2-2
TGTGCCAGCAGCCAAGATCCAGGGGCGAGTCAGCCCCAGCATTTT	CASSQDPGASQPQHF	.	.	TRBV3-1/TRBV3-2	TRBJ1-5
TGTGCCAGCAGCCCGTACGCCGGGACAGGGGGCCCCGGGCAGTTCTTC	CASSPYAGTGGPGQFF	TRBD1	.	TRBV11-2	TRBJ2-1
TGTGCCAGCAGTCAGGGGGCTTTGAACACTGAAGCTTTCTTT	CASSQGALNTEAFF	TRBD1	.	TRBV28	TRBJ1-1
TGTGCCAGCACCGCAACAGGGCAGGGGGCGGGAGGCTACACCTTC	CASTATGQGAGGYTF	TRBD1	.	TRBV7-8	TRBJ1-2
TGTGCCAGCAGCTTAAGACAGGTGGAGACCCAGTACTTC	CASSLRQVETQYF	.	.	TRBV11-2	TRBJ2-5
TGTGCCAGCAGTACACCCTATGGCTACACCTTC	CASSTPYGYTF	.	.	TRBV2	TRBJ1-2
TGTGCCAGCAGCCGTACTTCTAGCACAGATACGCAGTATTTT	CASSRTSSTDTQYF	.	many	TRBV9	TRBJ2-3
TGCGCCAGCAGCTTGGTGACTAGCGGGAGTTGGGACGAGCAGTACTTC	CASSLVTSGSWDEQYF	TRBD2	few	TRBV5-1	TRBJ2-7
TGCGCCAGCAGCTGGAACCCTTGGACTAGCGGGAGCCCGAGGGGGCACACCGGGGAGCTGTTTTTT	CASSWNPWTSGSPRGHTGELFF	TRBD2	few	TRBV5-1	TRBJ2-2
TGTGCCATCAGTGATCTAGCGGGAGTTACAGATACGCAGTATTTT	CAISDLAGVTDTQYF	TRBD2	.	TRBV10-3	TRBJ2-3
TGTGCCAGCAGTCGGGACAGGGGCACAGATACGCAGTATTTT	CASSRDRGTDTQYF	TRBD1	.	TRBV2	TRBJ2-3
TGTGCCAGCAGTTTGGTACAGGCGAACACTGAAGCTTTCTTT	CASSLVQANTEAFF	.	.	TRBV28	TRBJ1-1
TGTGCCAGCAGCGGGACAGCTTATAATTCACCCCTCCACTTT	CASSGTAYNSPLHF	TRBD1	.	TRBV6-5	TRBJ1-6
TGTGCCAGAAGACGGTATAGCAATCAGCCCCAGCATTTT	CARRRYSNQPQHF	.	.	TRBV5-3	TRBJ1-5
TGTGCCAGCAGCTTAGTAGGGGGACTATCCTACGAGCAGTACTTC	CASSLVGGLSYEQYF	.	.	TRBV11-2	TRBJ2-7
TGTGCCAGCAGCCCTGACAGACTTTCCTATGGCTACACCTTC	CASSPDRLSYGYTF	.	.	TRBV7-8	TRBJ1-2
TGTGCCAGCAGCTTAGCCTCTCGACAGGGGGGCAATCAGCCCCAGCATTTT	CASSLASRQGGNQPQHF	TRBD1	.	TRBV7-9	TRBJ1-5
TGCGCCAGCAGCCCGACTAGCGGGAGCAGATATGAGCAGTTCTTC	CASSPTSGSRYEQFF	TRBD2	few	TRBV5-1	TRBJ2-1
TGTGCCTGGAGTGGGATGGGAGCGGGAGTCGCAGATACGCAGTATTTT	CAWSGMGAGVADTQYF	TRBD2	.	TRBV30	TRBJ2-3
TGTGCCCGGATTAGGGGGTACAATCAGCCCCAGCATTTT	CARIRGYNQPQHF	.	.	TRBV5-3	TRBJ1-5
TGTGCCACCGGCAGGGGTGTCGGTGGCTACACCTTC	CATGRGVGGYTF	.	.	TRBV19	TRBJ1-2
TGCAGCGTCAGCGGGACAGGGAATTACGAGCAGTACTTC	CSVSGTGNYEQYF	TRBD1	.	TRBV29-1	TRBJ2-7
TGTGCCACCAGTGGCGGCCGTCAGAGCTCCTACAATGAGCAGTTCTTC	CATSGGRQSSYNEQFF	.	.	TRBV24-1	TRBJ2-1
TGTGCCAGCAGCTTAGCGAGCGACGGCACTGAAGCTTTCTTT	CASSLASDGTEAFF	.	.	TRBV7-2	TRBJ1-1
TGTGCCAGCAGTTCCCCCGTCGGGACAGATACGCAGTATTTT	CASSSPVGTDTQYF	.	.	TRBV25-1	TRBJ2-3
TGTGCCAGCAGCCAAGATATAGCGGGTGGCTACACCTTC	CASSQDIAGGYTF	.	.	TRBV14	TRBJ1-2